These 11 T cell receptor beta chains came from one sample sequenced in a study of blood T cell repertoires in COVID-19. TCRdb's copy holds only in-frame clones and misses some; the assay was immunoSEQ multiplex PCR. The profile shows around 140,000 clones, around 88% of them singletons. Sequencing used peripheral blood. Every receptor here comes from a woman aged 55-69 years with acute or convalescent COVID-19.

The rearrangement links TRBV7-2 to TRBJ2-3, with TRBD2 matching over 8 bases. CDR1 and CDR2 (germline): SGHTA, FQGNSA. The CDR3 has 15 amino acids. J was trimmed by 5 bases and V by 7 bases; bases with no gene match: 11. CDR3 in DNA: TGTGCCAGCAACGCCGGGACTAGTATTCTAGATACGCAGTATTTT. Protein product: CASNAGTSILDTQYF.

V and J are TRBV5-5 and TRBJ1-5; the D gene is possibly TRBD1 (6 bases). The length of the CDR3 is 16 residues. Trimming shortened V by 5 bases and J by 3 bases, and 18 bases separated the two germline ends. Germline CDR1 is SGHKS and CDR2 is YYEKEE (reference sequence). The CDR3 sequence is CASSPLGGQNNQPQHF. The CDR3 DNA follows: TGTGCCAGCAGTCCCCTGGGGGGGCAGAACAATCAGCCCCAGCATTTT.

This rearrangement joins TRBV28 to TRBJ1-5; D might be TRBD1 (6 bases). Germline V gene data show CDR1 as MDHEN and CDR2 as SYDVKM. V was pared by 6 bases and J by 1 base, with 13 bases between. CDR3 length: 15 amino acids. This CDR3 reads CASRPTGWSNQPQHF. CDR3 nucleotides: TGTGCCAGCAGGCCGACAGGATGGAGCAATCAGCCCCAGCATTTT.

This clone came up once. The chain recombines TRBV19 with TRBJ1-4, with 9 positions matching TRBD1. CDR1 and CDR2 (germline): LNHDA, SQIVND (reference sequence). The V gene end was trimmed by 4 bases and the J gene end by 5 bases; junction bases not matched to a gene: 8. The CDR3 sequence is 16 residues long. Written as DNA, the CDR3 is TGTGCCAGTAGTACGATCCACGACAGGGGGAATGAAAAACTGTTTTTT. Residues: CASSTIHDRGNEKLFF.

CDR3 protein: CASSHGGGRNQPQHF. DNA for the CDR3: TGTGCCAGCAGCCATGGGGGGGGAAGGAATCAGCCCCAGCATTTT. The chain carries TRBV16 and TRBJ1-5, with D possibly being TRBD1 (5 bases). Trimming shortened V by 3 bases and J by 4 bases, and 13 bases separated the two germline ends. The germline V gene has CDR1 KGHSY and CDR2 FQNENV. The CDR3 contains 15 residues.

The CDR3: CASSPLEMRNSPLHF. CDR3 DNA: TGTGCCAGCTCACCACTCGAGATGCGCAATTCACCCCTCCACTTT. The chain recombines TRBV18 with TRBJ1-6; D is uncertain. The germline V gene has CDR1 KGHSH and CDR2 LQKENI. With 1 base removed from V and 7 bases from J, the gap between germline ends came to 11 bases. The CDR3 totals 15 residues. The whole variable domain, filled in from reference TRBV18 and TRBJ1-6, reads NAGVMQNPRHLVRRRGQEARLRCSPMKGHSHVYWYRQLPEEGLKFMVYLQKENIIDESGMPKERFSAEFPKEGPSILRIQQVVRGDSAAYFCASSPLEMRNSPLHFGNGTRLTVT.

The genes are TRBV19 and TRBJ1-3, with a possible D match to TRBD1 (5 bases). Germline lookup yields CDR1 LNHDA and CDR2 SQIVND (reference sequence). The CDR3 spans 15 residues. The V end lost 3 bases, the J end lost 3 bases, and 12 bases lay between the germline ends. The chain's CDR3 is CASSIDSDFGNTIYF. DNA for the CDR3: TGTGCCAGTAGTATCGACAGCGACTTTGGAAACACCATATATTTT.

The chain links TRBV5-6 to TRBJ2-5; the match to TRBD1 covers 7 bases. The V and J ends lost 5 bases and 5 bases, in that order; junction bases with no gene match: 12. The germline V gene has CDR1 SGHDT and CDR2 YYEEEE. This CDR3 is built from 15 residues. The CDR3 region has the DNA TGTGCCAGCAGTTCACCGGACAGGTTCCTTGAGACCCAGTACTTC. Amino acids: CASSSPDRFLETQYF.

The CDR3 loop is CASSVGRRDFNQPQHF. CDR3 sequence (DNA): TGTGCCAGCAGCGTAGGGCGGAGGGACTTCAATCAGCCCCAGCATTTT. The chain employs TRBV7-2 and TRBJ1-5; the D gene is possibly TRBD1 (5 bases). CDR1 and CDR2 from the germline V gene are SGHTA and FQGNSA. The CDR3 sequence is 16 residues long. V was cut by 5 bases and J by 3 bases, with 17 bases left in between.

This clone was observed once. This rearrangement joins TRBV4-1 to TRBJ1-1; the D is unclear. Germline assignment: CDR1 MGHRA and CDR2 YSYEKL. Trimming left V 4 bases short and J 1 base short, with 13 bases between. The CDR3 length is 15 residues. The CDR3 nucleotides are TGCGCCAGCAGCCTTACCCCGAGCAAGAACACTGAAGCTTTCTTT. Amino acids: CASSLTPSKNTEAFF.

CDR3 amino acids: CASSRTQGASLYF. In DNA form, the CDR3 reads TGCGCCAGCAGTCGTACACAGGGGGCGTCTTTGTACTTC. The chain carries TRBV4-1 and TRBJ2-4; 9 bases line up with TRBD1. V lost 6 bases and J lost 15; bases outside the gene matches: 12. CDR3 length: 13 amino acids. CDR1 is MGHRA and CDR2 is YSYEKL in the germline V gene.